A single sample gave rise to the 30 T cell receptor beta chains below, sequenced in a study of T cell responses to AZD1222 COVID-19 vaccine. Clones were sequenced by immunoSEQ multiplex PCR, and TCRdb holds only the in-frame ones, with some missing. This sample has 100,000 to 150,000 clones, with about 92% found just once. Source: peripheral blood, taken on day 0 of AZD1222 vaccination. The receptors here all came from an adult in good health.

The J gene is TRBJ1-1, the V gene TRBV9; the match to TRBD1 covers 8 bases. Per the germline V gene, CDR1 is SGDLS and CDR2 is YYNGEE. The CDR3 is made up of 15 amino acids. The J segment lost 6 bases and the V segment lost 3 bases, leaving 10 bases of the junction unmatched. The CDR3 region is CASSATTGGVSEAFF. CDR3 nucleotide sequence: TGTGCCAGCAGCGCAACAACAGGGGGTGTCTCTGAAGCTTTCTTT.

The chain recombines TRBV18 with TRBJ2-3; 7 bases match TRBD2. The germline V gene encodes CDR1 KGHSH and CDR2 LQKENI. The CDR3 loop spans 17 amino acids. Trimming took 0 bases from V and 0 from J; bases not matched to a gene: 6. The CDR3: CASSPPNKAGSTDTQYF. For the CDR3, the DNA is TGTGCCAGCTCACCACCCAATAAAGCGGGGAGCACAGATACGCAGTATTTT.

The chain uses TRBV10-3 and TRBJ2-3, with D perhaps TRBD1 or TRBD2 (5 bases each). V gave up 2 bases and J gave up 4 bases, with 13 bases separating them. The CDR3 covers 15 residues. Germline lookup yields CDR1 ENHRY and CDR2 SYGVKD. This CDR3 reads CAISEIRGVADTQYF. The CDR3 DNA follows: TGTGCCATCAGTGAGATTCGAGGGGTGGCAGATACGCAGTATTTT.

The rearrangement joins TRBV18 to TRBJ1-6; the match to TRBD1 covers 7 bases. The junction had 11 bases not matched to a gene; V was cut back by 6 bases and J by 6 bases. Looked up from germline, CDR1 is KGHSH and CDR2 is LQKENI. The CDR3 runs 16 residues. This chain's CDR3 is CASSLGMGQINSPLHF. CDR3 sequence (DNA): TGTGCCAGCTCTTTGGGGATGGGACAGATTAATTCACCCCTCCACTTT.

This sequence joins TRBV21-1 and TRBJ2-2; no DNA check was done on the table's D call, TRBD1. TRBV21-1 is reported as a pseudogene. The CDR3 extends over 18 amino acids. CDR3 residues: CASSKDRGQGFDTGELFF. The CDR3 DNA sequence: TGTGCCAGCAGCAAAGATAGGGGACAGGGGTTTGACACCGGGGAGCTGTTTTTT.

For the CDR3, the DNA is TGTGCCAGCACTCGGGATAGCAATCAGCCCCAGCATTTT. Amino acid sequence: CASTRDSNQPQHF. The chain links TRBV2 to TRBJ1-5; the D is unclear. Germline-derived CDR1 and CDR2 are SNHLY and FYNNEI. The V end lost 7 bases, the J end lost 0 bases, and 7 bases lay between the germline ends. The CDR3 is 13 amino acids. The whole variable domain, filled in from reference TRBV2 and TRBJ1-5, reads EPEVTQTPSHQVTQMGQEVILRCVPISNHLYFYWYRQILGQKVEFLVSFYNNEISEKSEIFDDQFSVERPDGSNFTLKIRSTKLEDSAMYFCASTRDSNQPQHFGDGTRLSIL.

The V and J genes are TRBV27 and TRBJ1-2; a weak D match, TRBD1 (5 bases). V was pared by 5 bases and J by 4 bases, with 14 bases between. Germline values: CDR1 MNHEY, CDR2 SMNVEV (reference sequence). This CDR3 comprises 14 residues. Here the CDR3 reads CASSLSPGSYGYTF. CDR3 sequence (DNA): TGTGCCAGCAGTCTCTCCCCAGGGTCCTATGGCTACACCTTC.

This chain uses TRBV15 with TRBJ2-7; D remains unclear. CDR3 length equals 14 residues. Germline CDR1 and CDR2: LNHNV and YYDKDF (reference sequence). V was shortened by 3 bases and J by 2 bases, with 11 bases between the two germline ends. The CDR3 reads CATSRELETYEQYF. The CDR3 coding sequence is TGTGCCACCAGCAGGGAACTCGAGACCTACGAGCAGTACTTC.

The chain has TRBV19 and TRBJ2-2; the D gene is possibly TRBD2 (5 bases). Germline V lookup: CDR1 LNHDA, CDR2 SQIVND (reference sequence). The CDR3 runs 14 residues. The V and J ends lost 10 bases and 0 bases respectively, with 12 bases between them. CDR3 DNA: TGTGCCACCAAATTCGGGACGAACACCGGGGAGCTGTTTTTT. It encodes CATKFGTNTGELFF. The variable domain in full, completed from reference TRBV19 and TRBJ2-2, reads DGGITQSPKYLFRKEGQNVTLSCEQNLNHDAMYWYRQDPGQGLRLIYYSQIVNDFQKGDIAEGYSVSREKKESFPLTVTSAQKNPTAFYLCATKFGTNTGELFFGEGSRLTVL.

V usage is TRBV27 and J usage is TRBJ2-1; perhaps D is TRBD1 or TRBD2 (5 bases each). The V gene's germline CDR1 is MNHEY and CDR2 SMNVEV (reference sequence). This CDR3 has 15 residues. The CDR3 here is CASHDTGTIYNEQFF. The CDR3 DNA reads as TGTGCAAGTCACGATACCGGGACCATCTACAATGAGCAGTTCTTC.

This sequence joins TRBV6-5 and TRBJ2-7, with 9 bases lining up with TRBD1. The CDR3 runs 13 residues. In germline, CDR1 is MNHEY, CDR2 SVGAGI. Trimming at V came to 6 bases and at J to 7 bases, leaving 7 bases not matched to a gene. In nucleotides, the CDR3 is TGTGCCAGCAGGACACAGGGGGCGCGGGAGCAGTACTTC. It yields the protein CASRTQGAREQYF.

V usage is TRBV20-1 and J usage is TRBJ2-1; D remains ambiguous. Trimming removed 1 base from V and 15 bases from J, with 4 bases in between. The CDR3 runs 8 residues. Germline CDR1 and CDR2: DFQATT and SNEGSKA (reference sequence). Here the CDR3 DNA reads TGCAGTGCTAGAGGGCGGTTCTTC. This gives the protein CSARGRFF.

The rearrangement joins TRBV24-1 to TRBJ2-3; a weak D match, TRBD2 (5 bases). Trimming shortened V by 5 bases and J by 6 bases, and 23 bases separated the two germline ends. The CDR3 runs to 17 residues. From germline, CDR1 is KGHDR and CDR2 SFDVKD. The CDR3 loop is CATSACRTGIYTDTQYF. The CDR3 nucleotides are TGTGCCACCAGTGCGTGTCGAACCGGGATATACACGGATACGCAGTATTTT.

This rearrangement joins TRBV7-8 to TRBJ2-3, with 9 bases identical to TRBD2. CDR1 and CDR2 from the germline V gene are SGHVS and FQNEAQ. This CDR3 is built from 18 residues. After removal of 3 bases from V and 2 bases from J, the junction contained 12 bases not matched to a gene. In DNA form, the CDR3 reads TGTGCCAGCAGCTTTAGAGCGGGAGGACAAACTAACACAGATACGCAGTATTTT. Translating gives CASSFRAGGQTNTDTQYF.

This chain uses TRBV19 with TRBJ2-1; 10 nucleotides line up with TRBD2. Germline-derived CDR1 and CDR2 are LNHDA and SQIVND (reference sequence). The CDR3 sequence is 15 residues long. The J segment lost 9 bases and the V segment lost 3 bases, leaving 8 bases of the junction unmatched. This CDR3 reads CASSILAGEGPEQFF. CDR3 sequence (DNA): TGTGCCAGTAGTATCCTAGCGGGAGAAGGCCCTGAGCAGTTCTTC.

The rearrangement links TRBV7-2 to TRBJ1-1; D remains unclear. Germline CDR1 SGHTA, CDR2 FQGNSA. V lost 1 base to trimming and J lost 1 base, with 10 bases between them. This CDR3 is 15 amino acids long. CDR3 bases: TGTGCCAGCAGCTTAGATCTAGGGTGGAACACTGAAGCTTTCTTT. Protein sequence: CASSLDLGWNTEAFF. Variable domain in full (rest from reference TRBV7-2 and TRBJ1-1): GAGVSQSPSNKVTEKGKDVELRCDPISGHTALYWYRQSLGQGLEFLIYFQGNSAPDKSGLPSDRFSAERTGGSVSTLTIQRTQQEDSAVYLCASSLDLGWNTEAFFGQGTRLTVV.

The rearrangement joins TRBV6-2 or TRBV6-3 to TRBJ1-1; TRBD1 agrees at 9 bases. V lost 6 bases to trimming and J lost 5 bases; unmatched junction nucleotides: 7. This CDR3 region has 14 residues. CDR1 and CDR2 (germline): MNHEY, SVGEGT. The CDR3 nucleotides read TGTGCCAGCAGCCTCCGACAGGGGGGAACTGAAGCTTTCTTT. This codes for CASSLRQGGTEAFF.

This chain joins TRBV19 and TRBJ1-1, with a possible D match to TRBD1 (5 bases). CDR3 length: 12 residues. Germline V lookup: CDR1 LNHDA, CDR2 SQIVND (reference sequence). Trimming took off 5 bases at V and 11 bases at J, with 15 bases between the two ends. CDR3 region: CASSHRDGDAFF. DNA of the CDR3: TGTGCCAGTAGTCACCGGGACGGTGACGCTTTCTTT.

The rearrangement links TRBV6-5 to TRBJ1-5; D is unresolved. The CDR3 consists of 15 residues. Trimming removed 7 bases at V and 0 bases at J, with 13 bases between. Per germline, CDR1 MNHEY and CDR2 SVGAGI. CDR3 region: CASKMLVTSNQPQHF. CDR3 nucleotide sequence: TGTGCCAGCAAGATGTTGGTAACTAGCAATCAGCCCCAGCATTTT.

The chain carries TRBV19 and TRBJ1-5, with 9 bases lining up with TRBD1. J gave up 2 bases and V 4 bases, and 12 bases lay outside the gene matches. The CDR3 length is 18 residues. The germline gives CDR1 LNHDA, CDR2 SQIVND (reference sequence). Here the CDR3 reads CASSTTRTGGGGNQPQHF. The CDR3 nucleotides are TGTGCCAGTAGTACCACCCGAACAGGGGGCGGGGGCAATCAGCCCCAGCATTTT.

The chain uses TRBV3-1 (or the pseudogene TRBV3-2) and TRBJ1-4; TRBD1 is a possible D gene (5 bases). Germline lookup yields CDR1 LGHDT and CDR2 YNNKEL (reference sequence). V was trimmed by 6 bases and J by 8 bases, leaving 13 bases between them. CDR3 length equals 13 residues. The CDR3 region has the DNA TGTGCCAGCAGAGTTGGGGGATCAGAAAAACTGTTTTTT. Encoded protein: CASRVGGSEKLFF.

The CDR3 loop reads CASSYKSGTGFYEQYF. CDR3 coding DNA: TGTGCCAGCAGTTACAAATCCGGGACAGGGTTCTACGAGCAGTACTTC. The chain couples TRBV27 to TRBJ2-7; 9 nucleotides align to TRBD1. The junction had 10 bases not matched to a gene; V was cut back by 4 bases and J by 3 bases. CDR1 and CDR2 from the germline V gene are MNHEY and SMNVEV (reference sequence). The CDR3 extends over 16 amino acids.

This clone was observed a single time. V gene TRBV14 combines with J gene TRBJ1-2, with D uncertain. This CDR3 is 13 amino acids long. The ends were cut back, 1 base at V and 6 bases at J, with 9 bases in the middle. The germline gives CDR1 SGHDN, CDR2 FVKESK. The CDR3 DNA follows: TGTGCCAGCAGCCAAGTATTAGGGCATGGCTACACCTTC. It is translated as CASSQVLGHGYTF.

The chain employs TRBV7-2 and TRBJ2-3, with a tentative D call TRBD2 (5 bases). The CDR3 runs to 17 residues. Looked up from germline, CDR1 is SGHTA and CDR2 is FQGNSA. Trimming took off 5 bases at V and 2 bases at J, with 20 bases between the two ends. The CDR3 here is CASSPGMGLANTDTQYF. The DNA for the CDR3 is TGTGCCAGCAGCCCGGGAATGGGCCTAGCAAACACAGATACGCAGTATTTT.

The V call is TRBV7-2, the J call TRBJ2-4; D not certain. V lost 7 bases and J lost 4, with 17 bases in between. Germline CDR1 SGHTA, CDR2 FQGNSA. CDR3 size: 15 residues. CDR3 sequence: CASTGPPLRKNIQYF. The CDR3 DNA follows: TGTGCCAGCACTGGGCCCCCGCTACGTAAAAACATTCAGTACTTC.

CDR3 residues: CASSPGGGPRHGYTF. DNA of the CDR3: TGTGCCAGCAGCCCCGGTGGAGGGCCTAGGCATGGCTACACCTTC. The chain links TRBV28 to TRBJ1-2; D gene unclear. Trimming removed 6 bases from V and 6 bases from J, with 20 bases in between. There are 15 residues in the CDR3. The germline CDR1 and CDR2 sequences are MDHEN and SYDVKM.

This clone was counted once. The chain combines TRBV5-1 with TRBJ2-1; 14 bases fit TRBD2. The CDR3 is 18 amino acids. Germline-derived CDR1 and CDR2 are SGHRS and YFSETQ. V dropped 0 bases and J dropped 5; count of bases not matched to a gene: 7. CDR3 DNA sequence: TGCGCCAGCAGCTTGGGGACTAGCGGGAGGCCCGGGAACAATGAGCAGTTCTTC. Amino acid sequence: CASSLGTSGRPGNNEQFF.

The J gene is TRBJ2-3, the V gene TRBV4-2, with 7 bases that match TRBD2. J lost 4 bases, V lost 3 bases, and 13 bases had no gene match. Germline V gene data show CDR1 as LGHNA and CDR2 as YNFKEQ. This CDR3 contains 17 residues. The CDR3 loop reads CASSHNLAGLGADTQYF. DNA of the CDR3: TGTGCCAGCAGCCATAATTTAGCGGGTCTAGGGGCAGATACGCAGTATTTT.

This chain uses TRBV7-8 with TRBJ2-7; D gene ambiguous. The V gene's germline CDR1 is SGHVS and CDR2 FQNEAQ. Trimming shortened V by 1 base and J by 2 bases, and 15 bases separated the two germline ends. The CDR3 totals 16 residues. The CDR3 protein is CASSLGAILRTYEQYF. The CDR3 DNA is TGTGCCAGCAGCTTAGGGGCCATACTAAGAACCTACGAGCAGTACTTC.

The CDR3 DNA sequence: TGTGCCAGCAGCTCATCCTCGGGTGGAAACACCATATATTTT. It encodes CASSSSSGGNTIYF. The rearrangement links TRBV11-2 to TRBJ1-3; D is undetermined. Germline V CDR1 and CDR2: SGHAT, FQNNGV. Trimming took 4 bases from V and 3 from J, leaving 10 bases between them. This CDR3 comprises 14 residues. The variable domain in full, with the rest retrieved from reference TRBV11-2 and TRBJ1-3, is EAGVAQSPRYKIIEKRQSVAFWCNPISGHATLYWYQQILGQGPKLLIQFQNNGVVDDSQLPKDRFSAERLKGVDSTLKIQPAKLEDSAVYLCASSSSSGGNTIYFGEGSWLTVV.